Below, one T cell receptor (beta chain) is given with its context. What it binds is unknown. Libraries were prepared by immunoSEQ multiplex PCR; TCRdb keeps only in-frame clonotypes and omits some of them. The table lists millions of clones, about 94% of them singletons. Trimming shortened V by 3 bases and J by 1 base, and 15 bases separated the two germline ends. CDR3 length equals 16 residues. CDR1 is SEHNR, CDR2 FQNEAQ, per germline (reference sequence). This sample is drawn from a study of shared clonotypes between healthy human individuals. Regarding the study as a whole: Sequencing depth was a factor that was expected to affect clonotype sharing among donors.

Naive-designated CD8 cells lacked CD45RO, were positively enriched for CCR7, and omitted terminally differentiated effector memory CD45RA+ cells. Donation came from healthy HIV-negative adults that had no recent acute infections or vaccinations. The sequence came from a man aged 18-30 years in good health. The sequenced sample was naive CD8+ T cells sorted from blood. The gene calls are TRBV7-9 and TRBJ1-2; a possible D gene is TRBD1 (5 bases). CDR3 residues: CASSLGESGNNYGYTF. The DNA of the CDR3 is TGTGCCAGCAGCTTGGGGGAGAGTGGGAATAACTATGGCTACACCTTC. The full variable domain, with the rest looked up from reference TRBV7-9 and TRBJ1-2, is DTGVSQNPRHKITKRGQNVTFRCDPISEHNRLYWYRQTLGQGPEFLTYFQNEAQLEKSRLLSDRFSAERPKGSFSTLEIQRTEQGDSAMYLCASSLGESGNNYGYTFGSGTRLTVV.